These 27 T cell receptor beta chains share one sample of origin, sequenced in a study of T cells in Graves' hyperthyroidism and ophthalmopathy (dated by TCRdb to about 2019). Library creation used multiplex PCR. Sequencing used an Illumina HiSeq 2000. TCR beta CDR3 regions were amplified from RNA transcripts. The TCR CDR3 was subjected to a first round of RT-PCR using the HTBI primer set and the Qiagen OneStep RT-PCR kit. In TCRdb, the public reads were trimmed at Q25 with fastp and aligned with MiXCR, with productive beta chains retained. Merged by CDR3 protein, the rows form single entries marked with the most common genes and DNA. In all, the sample holds around 620,000 distinct CDR3 sequences, and about 45% of those were seen once. The ten largest clonotypes hold roughly 19% of the sample. The sample taken for sequencing was peripheral blood or thyroid tissue (not recorded which). The receptors stem from an adult woman with Graves' disease, either hyperthyroidism or ophthalmopathy (not recorded which).

A word on this clonotype: This CDR3 is missing its conserved last phenylalanine or tryptophan, likely due to a read error. The limits of the CDR3 on the DNA are not certain, so only TCRdb's listed CDR3 is given. The chain uses TRBV2 and TRBJ2-6; the listed D gene, TRBD1, was not tested against the DNA. Looked up from germline, CDR1 is SNHLY and CDR2 is FYNNEI. The CDR3 spans 12 residues, counting both ends. The CDR3 region is CASSESPGQGDT.

J is TRBJ2-4 and V is TRBV2; D perhaps matches TRBD1 (5 bases). Germline V CDR1 and CDR2: SNHLY, FYNNEI. The CDR3 extends over 12 amino acids. V lost 7 bases, J lost 8 bases, and 12 bases lay in between. The CDR3 nucleotides read TGTGCCAGCAAAGGTAGCAGGGACATTCAGTACTTC. This codes for CASKGSRDIQYF.

For this clonotype: This may arise from a read error, as a much more abundant clone is one base away. The chain has TRBV4-1 and TRBJ2-6, with 10 bases identical to TRBD2. The CDR3 consists of 19 residues. CDR1 and CDR2 (germline): MGHRA, YSYEKL. Germline trimming cut 2 bases from V and 1 base from J; bases unmatched to any gene: 8. Here the CDR3 reads CASSQKGLAGASGANVLTF. Written as DNA, the CDR3 is TGCGCCAGCAGCCAAAAAGGCCTAGCGGGAGCGTCTGGGGCCAACGTCCTGACTTTC.

The chain joins TRBV5-1 to TRBJ2-5; D may be TRBD2 (5 bases). V lost 4 bases to trimming and J lost 13 bases, with 23 bases between them. This CDR3 contains 14 residues. The germline CDR1 and CDR2 sequences are SGHRS and YFSETQ. The CDR3 DNA follows: TGCGCCAGCAGCCCCTCGGAGGCCAGCTACTCTCTGTACTTC. Its protein is CASSPSEASYSLYF.

This clonotype was seen many times. This chain links TRBV27 with TRBJ2-6; D remains unclear. V shed 5 bases and J shed 0 bases, with 11 bases lying between them. The CDR3 contains 16 residues. Germline CDR1 is MNHEY and CDR2 is SMNVEV (reference sequence). The CDR3 loop is CASSPILVSGANVLTF. The DNA of the CDR3 is TGTGCCAGCAGTCCTATCCTCGTCTCTGGGGCCAACGTCCTGACTTTC.

In its sample, this clonotype was seen a few times. The rearrangement links TRBV12-3 or TRBV12-4 to TRBJ1-2; D is ambiguous. V lost 4 bases and J 5 bases, leaving 8 bases between the germline ends. CDR3 length: 12 amino acids. The CDR3 DNA reads TGTGCCAGCAGTTCCCAGAGATATGGCTACACCTTC. Amino acid sequence: CASSSQRYGYTF.

With regard to this clonotype: A clone one base away is much larger, so this may be a read error. The chain uses TRBV12-3 or TRBV12-4 and TRBJ2-2; the D gene is possibly TRBD2 (5 bases). This CDR3 has 16 amino acids. Trimming removed 6 bases from V and 4 bases from J, with 18 bases in between. This CDR3 reads CASSHSSFLSTGELFF. DNA of the CDR3: TGTGCCAGCAGCCACTCTAGCTTCCTGAGCACCGGGGAGCTGTTTTTT.

This clonotype was recorded many times. V gene TRBV28 combines with J gene TRBJ1-2; D is uncertain. Trimming stripped 6 bases from V and 2 bases from J, with 13 bases between. CDR1 and CDR2 from the germline V gene are MDHEN and SYDVKM. The CDR3 contains 14 residues. The DNA of the CDR3 is TGTGCCAGCAGCCTAGTAGACGGGAACTATGGCTACACCTTC. It encodes CASSLVDGNYGYTF.

For the CDR3, the DNA is TGTGCCAGCAGCCAAGTAGGGGTACGCACCGGGGAGCTGTTTTTT. Protein product: CASSQVGVRTGELFF. V gene TRBV3-1 combines with J gene TRBJ2-2, with D tentatively TRBD1 (5 bases). In germline, CDR1 is LGHDT, CDR2 YNNKEL (reference sequence). The CDR3 length is 15 residues. V lost 1 base to trimming and J lost 4 bases, with 10 bases between them.

The gene calls are TRBV14 and TRBJ2-7, with 10 bases that match TRBD1. The V and J ends lost 1 base and 7 bases, in that order; junction bases with no gene match: 7. Germline CDR1 reads SGHDN; CDR2 reads FVKESK. The CDR3 spans 15 residues. CDR3 sequence: CASSQGGTGAGEQYF. The CDR3, as DNA: TGTGCCAGCAGCCAAGGCGGGACAGGGGCTGGGGAGCAGTACTTC.

In its sample, this clonotype was seen a few times. The chain has TRBV10-3 and TRBJ1-3, with a possible D match to TRBD1 (5 bases). This CDR3 spans 15 amino acids. The germline V and J ends were trimmed by 3 bases and 0 bases, with 9 bases remaining between them. In germline, CDR1 is ENHRY, CDR2 SYGVKD. The chain's CDR3 is CAISDAGLSGNTIYF. The CDR3 DNA follows: TGTGCCATCAGTGATGCGGGACTCTCTGGAAACACCATATATTTT.

The chain recombines TRBV20-1 with TRBJ2-2; 9 bases agree with TRBD2. With 5 bases clipped from V and 4 bases from J, the junction kept 5 bases outside the gene matches. The CDR3 runs to 14 residues. Per germline, CDR1 DFQATT and CDR2 SNEGSKA (reference sequence). CDR3 amino acids: CSAPTSGVTGELFF. In DNA, the CDR3 is TGCAGTGCTCCGACTAGCGGAGTCACCGGGGAGCTGTTTTTT.

This clonotype was observed a single time. V and J are TRBV20-1 and TRBJ2-7, with TRBD2 matching 7 bases. The end of the DNA is better explained by TRBJ2-1, so the J call may be wrong. The germline V gene has CDR1 DFQATT and CDR2 SNEGSKA (reference sequence). This CDR3 is 14 amino acids long. The CDR3 reads CSAPPRTSVGEQFF. The CDR3 DNA follows: TGCAGTGCTCCACCCAGAACTAGCGTAGGTGAGCAGTTCTTC.

The genes are TRBV12-3 or TRBV12-4 and TRBJ2-6, with a possible D match to TRBD2 (6 bases). This CDR3 is 15 amino acids long. V was clipped by 2 bases and J by 3 bases, with 8 bases between them. This chain's CDR3 is CASSLSGVGANVLTF. CDR3 nucleotide sequence: TGTGCCAGCAGTTTATCGGGAGTTGGGGCCAACGTCCTGACTTTC.

In regard to this clonotype: The germline gene is not matched at one end of the junction; a read error may be the cause. This chain links TRBV20-1 with TRBJ2-7; no clear D. This CDR3 is built from 12 residues. CDR1 is DFQATT and CDR2 is SNEGSKA in the germline V gene (reference sequence). The CDR3 nucleotides read TGCAGTGCTAGCTCGGTCGCCTACAAGCAGTACTTC. It yields the protein CSASSVAYKQYF.

This clonotype came up a few times. The CDR3 reads CASSAHRDRETYHYEQYF. The CDR3 DNA sequence: TGTGCCAGCAGTGCACACCGGGACAGGGAAACTTACCACTACGAGCAGTACTTC. The chain combines TRBV6-1 with TRBJ2-7, with TRBD1 matching over 9 bases. V gave up 4 bases and J gave up 3 bases; unmatched junction bases: 16. Germline lookup yields CDR1 MNHNS and CDR2 SASEGT. The CDR3 covers 18 residues.

This clonotype was picked up a small number of times. The chain carries TRBV19 and TRBJ1-2; D not certain. Germline assignment: CDR1 LNHDA and CDR2 SQIVND (reference sequence). V lost 9 bases and J lost 4, with 12 bases in between. This CDR3 contains 12 residues. The CDR3 bases are TGTGCCAGCTTTGACCGCCGCTATGGCTACACCTTC. It yields the protein CASFDRRYGYTF.

This clonotype was detected ten times or more. The V gene is TRBV6-6, the J gene TRBJ2-7; D is perhaps TRBD1 (6 bases). Germline V gene data show CDR1 as MNHNY and CDR2 as SVGAGI (reference sequence). The CDR3 loop spans 15 amino acids. Trimming left V 0 bases short and J 3 bases short, with 12 bases between. CDR3 residues: CASSYSEEQGYEQYF. The CDR3 bases are TGTGCCAGCAGTTACTCGGAAGAACAGGGCTACGAGCAGTACTTC.

Many counts were recorded for this clonotype. The chain couples TRBV20-1 to TRBJ2-5, with 9 bases identical to TRBD2. V lost 6 bases to trimming and J lost 2 bases; unmatched junction nucleotides: 13. CDR1 is DFQATT and CDR2 is SNEGSKA in the germline V gene (reference sequence). The length of the CDR3 is 16 residues. The DNA of the CDR3 is TGCAGTGCCGGAGAAATACGGACTAGCGAACAAGAGACCCAGTACTTC. Amino acids: CSAGEIRTSEQETQYF.

V is TRBV20-1 and J is TRBJ1-3; 10 bases line up with TRBD1. Per germline, CDR1 DFQATT and CDR2 SNEGSKA (reference sequence). There are 14 residues in the CDR3. CDR3 region: CRPDRGPYRNTIYF. CDR3 DNA: TGCAGGCCAGACAGGGGGCCTTACAGAAACACCATATATTTT.

This clonotype was seen only once. This sequence joins TRBV7-9 and TRBJ1-1; TRBD1 aligns across 7 bases. The CDR3 totals 15 residues. Per the germline V gene, CDR1 is SEHNR and CDR2 is FQNEAQ (reference sequence). The trim removed 1 base at V and 7 bases at J, leaving 9 bases unmatched. This chain's CDR3 is CASSLDEGAVLEAFF. CDR3 in DNA: TGTGCCAGCAGCTTAGATGAGGGGGCAGTACTTGAAGCTTTCTTT.

This clonotype was seen more than once but under ten times. J is TRBJ2-2 and V is TRBV3-1; a possible D gene is TRBD2 (6 bases). The germline V gene has CDR1 LGHDT and CDR2 YNNKEL (reference sequence). Trimming removed 3 bases at V and 3 bases at J, with 14 bases between. CDR3 length equals 16 residues. The CDR3 reads CASSQPSGVDTGELFF. DNA for the CDR3: TGTGCCAGCAGCCAGCCCTCGGGGGTCGACACCGGGGAGCTGTTTTTT.

The genes are TRBV12-3 or TRBV12-4 and TRBJ1-1, with D perhaps TRBD1 (5 bases). This CDR3 has 14 residues. Trimming took off 4 bases at V and 1 base at J, with 10 bases between the two ends. The CDR3, as DNA: TGTGCCAGCAGTTCCTACAGGAGGAACACTGAAGCTTTCTTT. It encodes CASSSYRRNTEAFF.

In its sample, this clonotype was seen many times. The chain carries TRBV13 and TRBJ1-2, with D uncertain. V lost 0 bases and J 8 bases, leaving 7 bases between the germline ends. The CDR3 runs to 12 residues. Per the germline V gene, CDR1 is PRHDT and CDR2 is FYEKMQ (reference sequence). CDR3 coding DNA: TGTGCCAGCAGCTTAGGGGCCCGGGGCTACACCTTC. This sequence encodes CASSLGARGYTF.

The gene calls are TRBV24-1 and TRBJ2-2, with D possibly matching TRBD2 (5 bases). Germline V gene data show CDR1 as KGHDR and CDR2 as SFDVKD. This CDR3 contains 14 residues. Trimming shortened V by 9 bases and J by 4 bases, and 14 bases separated the two germline ends. The chain's CDR3 is CATGGGGSTGELFF. In DNA form, the CDR3 reads TGTGCCACCGGTGGCGGAGGTAGCACCGGGGAGCTGTTTTTT.

Concerning this clonotype itself: A much larger clone differs from this one at a single base, so this may be a read error. Here the CDR3 DNA reads TGTGCCAACAGTCTGGACAGCTGGAACGAGCAGCACTTC. It translates to CANSLDSWNEQHF. This chain uses TRBV10-3 with TRBJ2-7; possibly TRBD1 for D (6 bases). Germline CDR1 ENHRY, CDR2 SYGVKD. There are 13 residues in the CDR3.

This clonotype was detected once. The chain combines TRBV15 with TRBJ2-5; unclear D gene. Germline CDR1 LNHNV, CDR2 YYDKDF (reference sequence). The CDR3 is 13 residues long. Deletions cut 3 bases from V and 4 bases from J, with 9 bases between. The CDR3 region has the DNA TGTGCCACCAGCAGCGCCCCCCCAGAGACCCAGTACTTC. This encodes CATSSAPPETQYF.